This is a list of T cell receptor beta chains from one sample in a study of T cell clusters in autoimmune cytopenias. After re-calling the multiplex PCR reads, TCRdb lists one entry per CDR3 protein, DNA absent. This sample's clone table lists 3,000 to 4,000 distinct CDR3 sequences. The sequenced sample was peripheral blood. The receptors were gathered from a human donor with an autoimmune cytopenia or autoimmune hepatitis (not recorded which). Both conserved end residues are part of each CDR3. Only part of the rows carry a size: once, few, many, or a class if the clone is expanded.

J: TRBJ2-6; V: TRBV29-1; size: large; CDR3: CSVEGQGSSGANVLTF
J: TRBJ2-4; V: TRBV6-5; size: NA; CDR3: CASSEVRLAGEKNIQYF
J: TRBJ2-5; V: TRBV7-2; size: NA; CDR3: CASSPRISGRAYGETQYF
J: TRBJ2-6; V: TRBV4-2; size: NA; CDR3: CASSQDRGSGANVLTF
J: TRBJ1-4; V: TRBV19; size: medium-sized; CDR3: CASRVSGGSNEKLFF
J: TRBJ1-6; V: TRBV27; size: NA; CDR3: CASSLSRTVYSPLHF
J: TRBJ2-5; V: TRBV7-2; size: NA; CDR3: CASSLGLAGKETQYF
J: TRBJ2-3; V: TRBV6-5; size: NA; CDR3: CASSYSHSGPSTDTQYF
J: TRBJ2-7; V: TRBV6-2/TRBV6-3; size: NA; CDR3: CASTSGRVVTEQYF
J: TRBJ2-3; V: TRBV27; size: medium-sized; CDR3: CASSLSSVATDTQYF
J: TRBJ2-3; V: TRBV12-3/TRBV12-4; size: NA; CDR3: CASSFLSRQEGTDTQYF
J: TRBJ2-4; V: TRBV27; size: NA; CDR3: CAIPQPTGDKNIQYF
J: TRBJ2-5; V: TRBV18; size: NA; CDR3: CASSPIGGALKETQYF
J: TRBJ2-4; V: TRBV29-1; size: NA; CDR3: CSVERGGGPKGAKNIQYF
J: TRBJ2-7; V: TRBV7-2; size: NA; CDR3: CASSLAWTSGTYEQYF
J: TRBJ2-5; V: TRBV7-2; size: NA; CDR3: CASSLGRLQEETQYF
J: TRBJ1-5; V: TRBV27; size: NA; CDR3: CASSSGDQPQHF
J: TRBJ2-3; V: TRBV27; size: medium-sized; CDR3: CASSSSLGNTDTQYF
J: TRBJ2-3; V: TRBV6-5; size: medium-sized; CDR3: CASSSSGQGHTDTQYF
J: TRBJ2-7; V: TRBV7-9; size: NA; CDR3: CASSVDLGGFYEQYF
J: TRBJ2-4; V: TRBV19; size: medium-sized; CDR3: CASSIDAGGNIQYF
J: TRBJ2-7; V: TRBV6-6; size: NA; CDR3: CASNTDRDRGWQYF
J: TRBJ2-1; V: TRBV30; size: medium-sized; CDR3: CAWSIAASEQFF
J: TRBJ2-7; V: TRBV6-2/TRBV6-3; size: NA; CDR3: CASRDWDEQYF
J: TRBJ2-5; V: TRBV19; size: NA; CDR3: CASSIGGGGQETQYF
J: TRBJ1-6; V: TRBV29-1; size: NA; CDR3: CSGRAAYNSPLHF
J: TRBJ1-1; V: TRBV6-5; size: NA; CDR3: CASRTPMDRATEAFF
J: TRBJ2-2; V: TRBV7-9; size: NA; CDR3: CASSTPPHDQRTGELFF
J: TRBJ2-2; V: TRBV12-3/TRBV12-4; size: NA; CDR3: CASSPDRVRNTGELFF
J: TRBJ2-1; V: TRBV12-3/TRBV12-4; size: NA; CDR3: CAIHLSGSNEQFF
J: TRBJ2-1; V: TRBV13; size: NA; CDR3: CASRILAAYNEQFF
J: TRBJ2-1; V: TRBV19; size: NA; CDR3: CASSIFLAGNNEQFF
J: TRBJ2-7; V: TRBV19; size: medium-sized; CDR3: CASSIMEGSYEQYF
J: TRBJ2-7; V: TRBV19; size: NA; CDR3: CASSQVPGQGHYEQYF
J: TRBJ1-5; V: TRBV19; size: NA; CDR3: CASSITHSNQPQHF
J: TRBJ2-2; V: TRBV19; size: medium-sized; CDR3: CASSIRGLTGELFF
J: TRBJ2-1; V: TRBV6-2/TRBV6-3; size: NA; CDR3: CASTRDRVNEQFF
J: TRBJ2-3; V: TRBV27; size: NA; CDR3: CASKPRTGAGTDTQYF
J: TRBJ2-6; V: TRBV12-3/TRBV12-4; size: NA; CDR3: CASSFSQSGANVLTF
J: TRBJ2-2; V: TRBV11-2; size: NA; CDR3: CASSLAAGNTGELFF